The text below deals with one TCR beta chain. The target antigen is unknown. This record comes from a study of cytomegalovirus exposure and HLA in healthy donors. Points from the study as a whole: Roughly even sequencing depth across donors was the assumption behind the presence/absence analyses. Likely technical artifact: a cluster of highly shared sequence variants.

This CDR3 is built from 15 residues. V dropped 2 bases and J dropped 4; count of bases not matched to a gene: 5. Germline loops: CDR1 GTSNPN, CDR2 SVGIG (reference sequence). In the PCR, 60 Vbeta and 13 Jbeta primers were used. Only in-frame clones appear in the TCRdb table, and some are missing; sequencing was by immunoSEQ multiplex PCR. The sample contains 120,000 to 150,000 clones, over 70% of which appear only once. The sequenced material came from PBMCs. The chain links TRBV30 to TRBJ1-2; the match to TRBD1 covers 12 bases. The TCR originated in a male donor in good health and CMV-seronegative. The CDR3 loop reads CAWSPGTGGFYGYTF. CDR3 nucleotide sequence: TGTGCCTGGAGTCCCGGGACAGGGGGCTTCTATGGCTACACCTTC.